These 31 T cell receptor beta chains came from one sample sequenced in a study of blood T cell repertoires in COVID-19. Profiled with immunoSEQ multiplex PCR; TCRdb holds only in-frame clones, not every one. The profile covers 100,000 to 150,000 clones, with about four fifths appearing a single time and roughly 12% taken by the ten largest. The specimen was peripheral blood. The receptors originated from a man in his 60s with acute or convalescent COVID-19.

V is TRBV30 and J is TRBJ1-1, with D possibly TRBD1 on 6 matching bases. V lost 4 bases to trimming and J lost 0 bases, with 9 bases between them. This CDR3 is 13 amino acids long. CDR1 is GTSNPN, CDR2 SVGIG, per germline (reference sequence). DNA for the CDR3: TGTGCCTGGACTGGACAGATGAACACTGAAGCTTTCTTT. Translation: CAWTGQMNTEAFF.

In this sample, this clone turned up a few times. Other DNA sequences from this sample encode an identical CDR3 as well. The chain carries TRBV11-3 and TRBJ2-3; tentatively, D is TRBD1 (5 bases). Trimming shortened V by 1 base and J by 0 bases, and 5 bases separated the two germline ends. Germline V gene lookup returns CDR1 SGHNT and CDR2 YENEEA. This CDR3 is 14 amino acids long. The CDR3 reads CASSLGGSTDTQYF. CDR3 sequence (DNA): TGTGCCAGCAGCTTAGGGGGCAGCACAGATACGCAGTATTTT.

The chain couples TRBV9 to TRBJ2-3; 8 bases agree with TRBD1. V shed 4 bases and J 3 bases; nucleotides not matched to a gene: 7. From germline, CDR1 is SGDLS and CDR2 YYNGEE. The length of the CDR3 is 15 residues. CDR3 in amino acids: CASSTQDRVTDTQYF. The CDR3 DNA is TGTGCCAGCAGCACCCAGGACAGGGTTACAGATACGCAGTATTTT. Full variable domain (rest looked up from reference TRBV9 and TRBJ2-3): DSGVTQTPKHLITATGQRVTLRCSPRSGDLSVYWYQQSLDQGLQFLIQYYNGEERAKGNILERFSAQQFPDLHSELNLSSLELGDSALYFCASSTQDRVTDTQYFGPGTRLTVL.

This clone was observed once. CDR3 DNA sequence: TGTGCCAGCAGGTCGGGTAACGGGGCCAACGTCCTGACTTTC. Encoded protein: CASRSGNGANVLTF. The genes are TRBV6-5 and TRBJ2-6; D is uncertain. This CDR3 region has 14 residues. CDR1 is MNHEY and CDR2 is SVGAGI in the germline V gene. V gave up 6 bases and J gave up 4 bases, with 10 bases separating them.

The V call is TRBV6-5, the J call TRBJ1-4, with 8 nucleotides matching TRBD1. The CDR3 is 12 amino acids. Germline assignment: CDR1 MNHEY and CDR2 SVGAGI. Trimming at V came to 8 bases and at J to 13 bases, leaving 9 bases not matched to a gene. CDR3: CASGYPGTGLFF. The CDR3 nucleotides are TGTGCCAGCGGCTACCCCGGGACAGGACTGTTTTTT.

The chain links TRBV14 to TRBJ1-1; a weak D match, TRBD1 (6 bases). This CDR3 has 15 amino acids. Trimming removed 0 bases at V and 4 bases at J, with 12 bases between. Germline V gives CDR1 SGHDN, CDR2 FVKESK. This CDR3 reads CASSQDWDTITEAFF. As DNA, the CDR3 is TGTGCCAGCAGCCAAGACTGGGACACAATCACTGAAGCTTTCTTT. Full variable domain (remainder filled in from reference TRBV14 and TRBJ1-1): EAGVTQFPSHSVIEKGQTVTLRCDPISGHDNLYWYRRVMGKEIKFLLHFVKESKQDESGMPNNRFLAERTGGTYSTLKVQPAELEDSGVYFCASSQDWDTITEAFFGQGTRLTVV.

The V call is TRBV7-6, the J call TRBJ2-1; 11 bases line up with TRBD2. This CDR3 has 15 amino acids. The germline V gene encodes CDR1 SGHVS and CDR2 FNYEAQ. Losses at the gene ends were 4 bases for V and 8 bases for J; bases not matched to a gene: 7. The CDR3: CASSSSSGRIHEQFF. CDR3 coding DNA: TGTGCCAGCAGCTCCTCTAGCGGGAGGATCCATGAGCAGTTCTTC.

J is TRBJ2-7 and V is TRBV18, with 11 positions matching TRBD2. J gave up 2 bases and V 3 bases, and 3 bases lay outside the gene matches. CDR3 size: 15 residues. CDR1 and CDR2 (germline): KGHSH, LQKENI. DNA of the CDR3: TGTGCCAGCTCACCGGGACTAGCGGCTCCCTACGAGCAGTACTTC. As protein: CASSPGLAAPYEQYF. Filled out from reference TRBV18 and TRBJ2-7, the complete variable domain reads NAGVMQNPRHLVRRRGQEARLRCSPMKGHSHVYWYRQLPEEGLKFMVYLQKENIIDESGMPKERFSAEFPKEGPSILRIQQVVRGDSAAYFCASSPGLAAPYEQYFGPGTRLTVT.

The chain is built from TRBV6-5 and TRBJ2-7, with D tentatively TRBD1 (6 bases). The CDR3 contains 11 residues. Trimming cost V 11 bases and J 4 bases, with 12 bases left between them. The germline V gene encodes CDR1 MNHEY and CDR2 SVGAGI. CDR3 residues: CASGQSYEQYF. In nucleotides, the CDR3 is TGTGCCTCGGGACAATCTTACGAGCAGTACTTC.

The V call is TRBV14, the J call TRBJ1-2, with D unresolved. The CDR3 contains 14 residues. The ends were cut back, 3 bases at V and 4 bases at J, with 12 bases in the middle. Germline lookup yields CDR1 SGHDN and CDR2 FVKESK. The CDR3 reads CASSQSRGLYGYTF. The CDR3 DNA reads as TGTGCCAGCAGCCAGTCTAGAGGACTCTATGGCTACACCTTC. The whole variable domain, remainder taken from reference TRBV14 and TRBJ1-2, is EAGVTQFPSHSVIEKGQTVTLRCDPISGHDNLYWYRRVMGKEIKFLLHFVKESKQDESGMPNNRFLAERTGGTYSTLKVQPAELEDSGVYFCASSQSRGLYGYTFGSGTRLTVV.

The chain carries TRBV4-1 and TRBJ2-7; 7 bases line up with TRBD1. CDR3 length: 14 residues. Germline assignment: CDR1 MGHRA and CDR2 YSYEKL. V shed 5 bases and J 3 bases; nucleotides not matched to a gene: 7. The CDR3 loop is CASSDRQGLYEQYF. Written as DNA, the CDR3 is TGCGCCAGCAGCGACAGACAGGGTCTCTACGAGCAGTACTTC.

The chain couples TRBV15 to TRBJ1-1, with unresolved D. The CDR3 is 16 amino acids. CDR1 and CDR2 from the germline V gene are LNHNV and YYDKDF (reference sequence). The germline V and J ends were trimmed by 5 bases and 1 base, with 17 bases remaining between them. This CDR3 is CATSGPASFPNTEAFF. CDR3 DNA: TGTGCCACCAGCGGTCCCGCGAGCTTTCCGAACACTGAAGCTTTCTTT.

V and J are TRBV7-9 and TRBJ2-7; 7 bases line up with TRBD2. Per germline, CDR1 SEHNR and CDR2 FQNEAQ (reference sequence). The junction had 12 bases not matched to a gene; V was cut back by 4 bases and J by 6 bases. This CDR3 comprises 15 residues. The CDR3 loop reads CASSSRTSNGFEQYF. DNA for the CDR3: TGTGCCAGCAGCTCTCGGACTAGTAACGGTTTCGAGCAGTACTTC.

This clone showed up just once. The chain is built from TRBV4-1 and TRBJ1-2, with D perhaps TRBD1 (6 bases). There are 15 residues in the CDR3. Germline lookup yields CDR1 MGHRA and CDR2 YSYEKL. Trimming took 1 base from V and 4 from J, leaving 13 bases between them. The CDR3 loop is CASSQGRDTAYGYTF. The DNA of the CDR3 is TGCGCCAGCAGCCAAGGACGGGACACGGCCTATGGCTACACCTTC.

This clone was observed a few times. The J gene is TRBJ1-5, the V gene TRBV15; the match to TRBD1 covers 7 bases. Germline trimming cut 0 bases from V and 2 bases from J; bases unmatched to any gene: 10. The CDR3 loop spans 18 amino acids. Germline loops: CDR1 LNHNV, CDR2 YYDKDF (reference sequence). CDR3 nucleotides: TGTGCCACCAGCAGAGATTCAAACACAGGGGTAGGCAATCAGCCCCAGCATTTT. It codes for CATSRDSNTGVGNQPQHF.

The rearrangement joins TRBV3-1 (or the pseudogene TRBV3-2) to TRBJ2-7; weak D call: TRBD2 (5 bases). Trimming removed 4 bases at V and 7 bases at J, with 17 bases between. Germline loops: CDR1 LGHDT, CDR2 YNNKEL (reference sequence). The CDR3 contains 14 residues. This CDR3 is CASSPQIGEREQYF. CDR3 sequence (DNA): TGTGCCAGCAGCCCCCAAATTGGGGAGAGGGAGCAGTACTTC.

The rearrangement uses TRBV28 and TRBJ1-5; 8 bases line up with TRBD1. V dropped 6 bases and J dropped 5; count of bases not matched to a gene: 12. CDR3 length: 16 amino acids. Looked up from germline, CDR1 is MDHEN and CDR2 is SYDVKM. CDR3 sequence reads: CASRFLGQAPYQPQHF. The CDR3 bases are TGTGCCAGCAGGTTTTTGGGACAGGCCCCTTATCAGCCCCAGCATTTT.

The chain is built from TRBV5-4 and TRBJ1-2; 7 bases fit TRBD1. CDR1 SGHNT and CDR2 YYREEE come from the germline V gene (reference sequence). The CDR3 has 14 residues. V trimming: 4 bases; J trimming: 4 bases; junction bases outside the gene matches: 7. The CDR3 bases are TGTGCCAGCAGCGAAGGACAGGCTACCTATGGCTACACCTTC. Protein product: CASSEGQATYGYTF. Full variable domain (outside the CDR3, taken from reference TRBV5-4 and TRBJ1-2): ETGVTQSPTHLIKTRGQQVTLRCSSQSGHNTVSWYQQALGQGPQFIFQYYREEENGRGNFPPRFSGLQFPNYSSELNVNALELDDSALYLCASSEGQATYGYTFGSGTRLTVV.

The J gene is TRBJ2-4, the V gene TRBV2; possibly TRBD1 for D (6 bases). The CDR3 runs 14 residues. Germline loops: CDR1 SNHLY, CDR2 FYNNEI. Between the trimmed V and J ends, which lost 4 bases and 3 bases, there was a span of 10 bases. The CDR3 sequence is CASSVEGGKNIQYF. The CDR3 DNA sequence: TGTGCCAGCAGTGTTGAAGGGGGCAAAAACATTCAGTACTTC.

This clone was recorded once. The V gene is TRBV11-2, the J gene TRBJ1-1; D may be TRBD1 (6 bases). The CDR3 length is 17 residues. Germline V CDR1 and CDR2: SGHAT, FQNNGV. Trimming shortened V by 3 bases and J by 0 bases, and 17 bases separated the two germline ends. The DNA for the CDR3 is TGTGCCAGCAGCTTGGGAATTGGGGGGGCGGTGAACACTGAAGCTTTCTTT. This translates into CASSLGIGGAVNTEAFF.

The rearrangement uses TRBV28 and TRBJ2-5, with 9 positions matching TRBD2. The V segment lost 3 bases and the J segment 0 bases; nucleotides outside the gene matches: 5. The CDR3 contains 16 residues. The V gene's germline CDR1 is MDHEN and CDR2 SYDVKM. The CDR3 loop is CASSFGLAGYQETQYF. As DNA, the CDR3 is TGTGCCAGCAGTTTCGGGCTAGCGGGGTACCAAGAGACCCAGTACTTC.

CDR3 loop: CASSRSPGGNYGYTF. The CDR3, as DNA: TGTGCCAGTAGTCGCAGTCCAGGGGGAAACTATGGCTACACCTTC. The rearrangement links TRBV19 to TRBJ1-2; TRBD1 aligns across 7 bases. This CDR3 spans 15 amino acids. Unmatched junction bases numbered 8, after V lost 5 bases and J lost 2 bases. CDR1 and CDR2 (germline): LNHDA, SQIVND (reference sequence).

The CDR3 reads CASSRGDSYNEQFF. The CDR3 region has the DNA TGTGCCAGCAGCAGAGGGGACAGCTACAATGAGCAGTTCTTC. The V gene is TRBV9, the J gene TRBJ2-1; 7 nucleotides agree with TRBD1. The V segment lost 4 bases and the J segment 3 bases; nucleotides outside the gene matches: 4. The CDR3 runs 14 residues. Germline CDR1 is SGDLS and CDR2 is YYNGEE.

The DNA of the CDR3 is TGTGCCAGCAGTCCCTTTGCCGGGGAGCTGTTTTTT. This codes for CASSPFAGELFF. The chain has TRBV3-1 (or the pseudogene TRBV3-2) and TRBJ2-2; the D is unclear. This CDR3 has 12 amino acids. The germline V and J ends were trimmed by 6 bases and 6 bases, with 8 bases remaining between them. Germline assignment: CDR1 LGHDT and CDR2 YNNKEL (reference sequence).

V is TRBV11-2 and J is TRBJ2-7; 12 bases are a match to TRBD2. Germline CDR1 SGHAT, CDR2 FQNNGV. V trimming: 2 bases; J trimming: 5 bases; junction bases outside the gene matches: 10. CDR3 length equals 17 residues. Here the CDR3 reads CASSLIASGRANHEQYF. CDR3 DNA sequence: TGTGCCAGCAGCTTAATTGCTAGCGGGAGGGCCAACCACGAGCAGTACTTC.

The rearrangement links TRBV28 to TRBJ2-7; TRBD2 aligns across 7 bases. The CDR3 has 16 residues. V shed 6 bases, J shed 3 bases, and the junction held 14 bases outside the gene matches. The V gene's germline CDR1 is MDHEN and CDR2 SYDVKM. CDR3 protein: CASRPLSGKKVYEQYF. DNA for the CDR3: TGTGCCAGCAGACCTCTGAGCGGGAAAAAGGTCTACGAGCAGTACTTC.

This clone was detected a few times. The genes are TRBV28 and TRBJ2-7, with 8 bases fitting TRBD2. Germline CDR1 is MDHEN and CDR2 is SYDVKM. V lost 8 bases, J lost 7 bases, and 4 bases stayed unmatched. The CDR3 is 11 residues long. The CDR3 nucleotides read TGTGCCAGCCAGCGGGAGAAGGAGCAGTACTTC. Translated, it gives CASQREKEQYF.

The chain joins TRBV7-3 to TRBJ2-2, with 10 bases that match TRBD2. CDR3 size: 15 residues. The germline CDR1 and CDR2 sequences are SGHTA and FQGTGA. With V trimmed by 4 bases and J by 1 base, 0 bases remained unmatched. DNA for the CDR3: TGTGCCAGCAGCTGGACTAGCGGGAACACCGGGGAGCTGTTTTTT. This gives the protein CASSWTSGNTGELFF.

J is TRBJ2-7 and V is TRBV4-1, with D perhaps matching TRBD2 (5 bases). Germline assignment: CDR1 MGHRA and CDR2 YSYEKL. The V gene lost 2 bases and the J gene lost 2 bases, with 16 bases spanning the gap. The CDR3 runs to 16 residues. The CDR3: CASSQQERSSTYEQYF. The DNA for the CDR3 is TGCGCCAGCAGCCAACAGGAGCGGAGCTCAACCTACGAGCAGTACTTC.

The V and J genes are TRBV11-2 and TRBJ1-1; perhaps TRBD1 as D (5 bases). V dropped 1 base and J dropped 6 bases, with 12 bases sitting between them. Germline-derived CDR1 and CDR2 are SGHAT and FQNNGV. This CDR3 is 14 amino acids long. CDR3 DNA sequence: TGTGCCAGCAGCTTAGGAATTCCAGGGTCTGAAGCTTTCTTT. Its translation: CASSLGIPGSEAFF.

The chain is built from TRBV19 and TRBJ2-3, with 11 bases aligning to TRBD2. Trimming took 6 bases from V and 2 from J; bases not matched to a gene: 19. Germline loops: CDR1 LNHDA, CDR2 SQIVND (reference sequence). This CDR3 comprises 20 residues. The CDR3 loop reads CASSIWSPSGRLEFTDTQYF. CDR3 DNA sequence: TGTGCCAGTAGCATCTGGTCGCCTAGCGGGAGGCTCGAATTCACAGATACGCAGTATTTT.